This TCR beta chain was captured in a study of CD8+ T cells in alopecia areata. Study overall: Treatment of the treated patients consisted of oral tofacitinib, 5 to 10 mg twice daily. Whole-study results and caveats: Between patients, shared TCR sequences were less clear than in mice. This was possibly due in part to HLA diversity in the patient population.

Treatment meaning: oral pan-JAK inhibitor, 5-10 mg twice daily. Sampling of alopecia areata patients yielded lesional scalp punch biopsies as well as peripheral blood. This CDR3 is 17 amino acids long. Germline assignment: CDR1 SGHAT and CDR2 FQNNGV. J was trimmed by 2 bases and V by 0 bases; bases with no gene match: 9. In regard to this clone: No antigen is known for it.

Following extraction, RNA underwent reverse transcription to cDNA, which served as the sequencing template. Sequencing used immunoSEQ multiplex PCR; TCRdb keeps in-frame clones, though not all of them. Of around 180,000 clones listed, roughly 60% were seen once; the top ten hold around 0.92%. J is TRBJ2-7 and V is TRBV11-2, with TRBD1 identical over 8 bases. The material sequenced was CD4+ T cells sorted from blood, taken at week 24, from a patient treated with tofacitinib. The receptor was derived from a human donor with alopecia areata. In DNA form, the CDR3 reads TGTGCCAGCAGCTTAGACTCCACAGGGGGAAGAGCCTACGAGCAGTACTTC. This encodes CASSLDSTGGRAYEQYF. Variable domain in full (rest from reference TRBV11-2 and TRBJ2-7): EAGVAQSPRYKIIEKRQSVAFWCNPISGHATLYWYQQILGQGPKLLIQFQNNGVVDDSQLPKDRFSAERLKGVDSTLKIQPAKLEDSAVYLCASSLDSTGGRAYEQYFGPGTRLTVT.